Listed below are T cell receptor beta chains from one sample, sequenced in a study of cytomegalovirus exposure and HLA in healthy donors. The method was immunoSEQ multiplex PCR; TCRdb's version includes in-frame clones alone and lacks a portion of them. The sample shows some 150,000 clones, approximately 10% of them seen only once. The sequenced material came from PBMCs. These TCRs come from a woman aged 40 to 50 in good health and CMV-seropositive. The CDR3 runs from the conserved cysteine through the conserved F or W. Fields, in order: V gene, J gene, clone size, D gene, CDR3 DNA, CDR3 protein. A D gene is named only where the DNA matches it firmly. Clone size appears in some rows only: once, few, many, or a class for an expanded clone.

V: TRBV7-8
J: TRBJ1-1
size: .
D: TRBD1
DNA: TGTGCCAGCAGCTTAGCCGGGACAGCTCCTACTGAAGCTTTCTTT
CDR3: CASSLAGTAPTEAFF

V: TRBV5-1
J: TRBJ1-1
size: few
D: .
DNA: TGCGCCAGCAGCCCCCTGACAGGCCCTCGAGCTTTCTTT
CDR3: CASSPLTGPRAFF

V: TRBV5-4
J: TRBJ2-1
size: few
D: .
DNA: TGTGCCAGCAGCCCGGGGACTGACCCCTACAATGAGCAGTTCTTC
CDR3: CASSPGTDPYNEQFF

V: TRBV11-2
J: TRBJ1-1
size: few
D: TRBD1
DNA: TGTGCCAGCAGTTATATGACAGGGAGGTTGGCCGAAGCTTTCTTT
CDR3: CASSYMTGRLAEAFF

V: TRBV10-3
J: TRBJ2-7
size: .
D: TRBD1
DNA: TGTGCCATCAGGGGCGGACAGGGTAGATCCTACGAGCAGTACTTC
CDR3: CAIRGGQGRSYEQYF

V: TRBV10-3
J: TRBJ2-3
size: few
D: TRBD2
DNA: TGTGCCATCAGTGACGCGGCTAGCGGGGGCCCGGGGGATACGCAGTATTTT
CDR3: CAISDAASGGPGDTQYF

V: TRBV7-2
J: TRBJ1-1
size: .
D: TRBD1
DNA: TGTGCCAGCAGCACCTTTGACAGGGTCACTGAAGCTTTCTTT
CDR3: CASSTFDRVTEAFF

V: TRBV5-1
J: TRBJ1-3
size: few
D: .
DNA: TGCGCCAGCAGCCCGGACCGCCAGGGGTTCCCTGGAAACACCATATATTTT
CDR3: CASSPDRQGFPGNTIYF

V: TRBV5-1
J: TRBJ1-2
size: few
D: .
DNA: TGCGCCAGCAGCTTGGACAGGGCCAAATGGAGCTACACCTTC
CDR3: CASSLDRAKWSYTF

V: TRBV2
J: TRBJ1-1
size: few
D: .
DNA: TGTGCCAGGGGCCTCCGGGTGGGGGCGACCACTGAAGCTTTCTTT
CDR3: CARGLRVGATTEAFF

V: TRBV5-4
J: TRBJ2-7
size: .
D: TRBD1
DNA: TGTGCCAGCAGCCGACAGGGGGCGGGATCCTACGAGCAGTACTTC
CDR3: CASSRQGAGSYEQYF

V: TRBV7-9
J: TRBJ1-5
size: .
D: .
DNA: TGTGCCAGCAGCTCCGGAGCGCAGCCCCAGCATTTT
CDR3: CASSSGAQPQHF

V: TRBV7-2
J: TRBJ2-2
size: .
D: .
DNA: TGTGCCAGCAGCCTCTTGCCTAGCGCCAACACCGGGGAGCTGTTTTTT
CDR3: CASSLLPSANTGELFF

V: TRBV11-1
J: TRBJ2-3
size: few
D: .
DNA: TGTGCCAGCAGCCCAACTAGCACGGATACGCAGTATTTT
CDR3: CASSPTSTDTQYF

V: TRBV7-9
J: TRBJ2-7
size: .
D: TRBD2
DNA: TGTGCCAGCAGCTTAGAAATAGCGGGGATTTCTTCCTACGAGCAGTACTTC
CDR3: CASSLEIAGISSYEQYF

V: TRBV19
J: TRBJ2-5
size: .
D: TRBD2
DNA: TGTGCCAGTAGACCTAGCGGGGGGGATCAAACCCAGTACTTC
CDR3: CASRPSGGDQTQYF

V: TRBV15
J: TRBJ2-1
size: .
D: TRBD2
DNA: TGTGCCACCAGCAGAGGTCTAGCGGGGGCCAATGGTGAGCAGTTCTTC
CDR3: CATSRGLAGANGEQFF

V: TRBV2
J: TRBJ2-5
size: few
D: .
DNA: TGTGCCAGCAGTGAATCTGAGGAAGAGACCCAGTACTTC
CDR3: CASSESEEETQYF

V: TRBV4-2
J: TRBJ2-1
size: .
D: .
DNA: TGTGCCAGCAGCCATGGGAAAAAGGGGACATGGAATGAGCAGTTCTTC
CDR3: CASSHGKKGTWNEQFF

V: TRBV4-1
J: TRBJ2-7
size: .
D: TRBD2
DNA: TGCGCCAGCAGCCGAGAACACGGGCTAGCGGATACCTACGAGCAGTACTTC
CDR3: CASSREHGLADTYEQYF

V: TRBV5-6
J: TRBJ1-2
size: .
D: TRBD1
DNA: TGTGCCAGCAGCTTGTTGACAGGGGGCGGTGGCGGCTATGGCTACACCTTC
CDR3: CASSLLTGGGGGYGYTF

V: TRBV7-2
J: TRBJ2-1
size: .
D: .
DNA: TGTGCCAGCAGCTTTTCAACGGGAGTCTACAATGAGCAGTTCTTC
CDR3: CASSFSTGVYNEQFF

V: TRBV5-1
J: TRBJ2-1
size: .
D: TRBD1
DNA: TGCGCCAGCAGCCTTATGACAGGGGTAGGCGATGAGCAGTTCTTC
CDR3: CASSLMTGVGDEQFF